This T cell receptor beta chain was identified in a study of blood T cell repertoires in COVID-19. Study overall: The study drew acute and convalescent COVID-19 samples from the United States, Italy and Spain. In each case, the material was cDNA or gDNA derived from T cells, B-cell-depleted T cells, or PBMCs.

The CDR3 covers 18 residues. The trim removed 1 base at V and 7 bases at J, leaving 10 bases unmatched. Germline lookup yields CDR1 MDHEN and CDR2 SYDVKM. In the original processing: Estimation of nucleated cell counts was performed using reference gene primer amplification. The table came from immunoSEQ multiplex PCR; TCRdb's copy has only in-frame clones and leaves some out. V and J calls plus clone size are reproduced from that table; the DNA served to infer D and trimming. The data hold over 200,000 clones, with approximately 91% observed a single time. Input material: peripheral blood. The TCR originated in a man aged 60-69 years who had recovered from COVID-19. The rearrangement joins TRBV28 to TRBJ2-1; TRBD2 matches at 13 bases. The CDR3 loop reads CASSLYFTGTSGKNEQFF. CDR3 DNA sequence: TGTGCCAGCAGTTTATACTTCACCGGGACTAGCGGGAAAAATGAGCAGTTCTTC. Supplemented by reference TRBV28 and TRBJ2-1, the full variable domain reads DVKVTQSSRYLVKRTGEKVFLECVQDMDHENMFWYRQDPGLGLRLIYFSYDVKMKEKGDIPEGYSVSREKKERFSLILESASTNQTSMYLCASSLYFTGTSGKNEQFFGPGTRLTVL.